One T cell receptor beta chain is described in this entry. Its antigen is as yet unknown. An equimolar mix of two oligonucleotides served as the beta constant-region primer for TRBC1 and TRBC2. Ligated cDNA was amplified by four rounds of PCR with nested alpha and beta constant-region primers and SP2. In TCRdb, the UMI-ligation and nested PCR reads were re-called with MiXCR into one record per CDR3 protein. The sample includes 150,000 or so distinct CDR3 sequences, approximately 24% of them seen just once. This sample stems from a study of naive and memory T cell subsets. Findings and caveats of the study: Naive repertoires, especially CD8, held a few larger clonotypes, possibly memory cells re-expressing CD45RA.

Germline values: CDR1 MDHEN, CDR2 SYDVKM. This CDR3 comprises 12 residues. V was shortened by 5 bases and J by 4 bases, with 8 bases between the two germline ends. The chain recombines TRBV28 with TRBJ1-2; no clear D. Sequencing was carried out using naive CD4+ T cells from blood. The TCR was taken from a human donor in good health. The DNA of the CDR3 is TGTGCCAGCAGTGGTCTAGTCTATGGCTACACCTTC. This codes for CASSGLVYGYTF.